This T cell receptor (beta chain) was recovered during a study of T cell responses to AZD1222 COVID-19 vaccine. Overall study findings and caveats: Baseline serostatus was positive in only a handful of AZD1222 recipients. The breadth and depth of Spike-specific TCRs increased once two AZD1222 doses had been given.

In regard to this clone: Its antigen is as yet unknown.

TCRdb's table, derived via immunoSEQ multiplex PCR, lists solely in-frame clones and lacks some. The table shows some 190,000 clones, with 80% to 95% occurring only once. Germline values: CDR1 KGHSH, CDR2 LQKENI. Between the trimmed V and J ends, which lost 3 bases and 5 bases, there was a span of 11 bases. This CDR3 is built from 13 residues. This specimen was peripheral blood, taken 28 days after the second AZD1222 dose. The source is an adult who received the AZD1222 COVID-19 vaccine. The gene calls are TRBV18 and TRBJ2-7, with D perhaps given as TRBD1 or TRBD2 (6 bases each). For the CDR3, the DNA is TGTGCCAGCTCACCGCCGGGGGCCGACGAGCAGTACTTC. Its translation is CASSPPGADEQYF.